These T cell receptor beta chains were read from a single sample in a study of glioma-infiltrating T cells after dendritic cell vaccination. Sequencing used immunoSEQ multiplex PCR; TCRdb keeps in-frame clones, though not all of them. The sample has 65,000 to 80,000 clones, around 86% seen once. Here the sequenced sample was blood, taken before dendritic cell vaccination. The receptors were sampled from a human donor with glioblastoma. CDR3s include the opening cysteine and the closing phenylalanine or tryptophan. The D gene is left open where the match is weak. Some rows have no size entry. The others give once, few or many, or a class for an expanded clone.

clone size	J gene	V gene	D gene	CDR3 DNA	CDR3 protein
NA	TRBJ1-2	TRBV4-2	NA	TGTGCCAGCAGCCAAGAATACGCGGGTTCCTATGGCTACACCTTC	CASSQEYAGSYGYTF
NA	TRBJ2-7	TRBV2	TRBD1	TGTGCCAGCAGTTTAAGACAGGGTCCCTACGAGCAGTACTTC	CASSLRQGPYEQYF
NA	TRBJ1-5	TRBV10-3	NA	TGTGCCATCAGTGGAGGGGAGGGGGGAGCGGGCAATCAGCCCCAGCATTTT	CAISGGEGGAGNQPQHF
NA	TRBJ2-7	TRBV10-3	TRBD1	TGTGCCATCAGTGTTGGACAGGGAACCTACGAGCAGTACTTC	CAISVGQGTYEQYF
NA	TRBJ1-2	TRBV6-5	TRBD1	TGTGCCAGCAGTTACTCGCCGACAGGGATCTACACCTTC	CASSYSPTGIYTF
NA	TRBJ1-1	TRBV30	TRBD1	TGTGCCTTATACAGGGGTAGAGTAAGGATGAACACTGAAGCTTTCTTT	CALYRGRVRMNTEAFF
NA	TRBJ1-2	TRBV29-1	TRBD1	TGCAGCGCCACCGGGACAGTCTATGGCTACACCTTC	CSATGTVYGYTF
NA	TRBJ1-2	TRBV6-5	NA	TGTGCCAGCAGTCCAGGACAGAACTATGGCTACACCTTC	CASSPGQNYGYTF
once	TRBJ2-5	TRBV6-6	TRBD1	TGTGCCAGCAGTTACTCGGGACAGGGGTACCAAGAGACCCAGTACTTC	CASSYSGQGYQETQYF
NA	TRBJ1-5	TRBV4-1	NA	TGCGCCAGCAGCCAAATCACCGACACTCAGCCCCAGCATTTT	CASSQITDTQPQHF
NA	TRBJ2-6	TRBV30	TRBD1	TGTGCCTGGAGCGTGGAGGGGACAGGCTTTCCTGGGGCCAACGTCCTGACTTTC	CAWSVEGTGFPGANVLTF
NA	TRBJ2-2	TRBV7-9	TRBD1	TGTGCCAGCACCAGAGGACAGGGGGAGGCCGGGGAGCTGTTTTTT	CASTRGQGEAGELFF
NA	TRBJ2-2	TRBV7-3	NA	TGTGCCAGCAGCTTAAGGGCCGTTGGTGAGGGATGGACCGGGGAGCTGTTTTTT	CASSLRAVGEGWTGELFF
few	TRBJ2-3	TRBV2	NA	TGTGCCAGCAATACAGGGCGCACAGATACGCAGTATTTT	CASNTGRTDTQYF
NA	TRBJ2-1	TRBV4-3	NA	TGCGCCAGCAGCCAAGCTTACGGGGTCTCTCGGAATGAGCAGTTCTTC	CASSQAYGVSRNEQFF
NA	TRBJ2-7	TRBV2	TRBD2	TGTGCCAGCACCGCAGCGGGAGGGACCTACGAGCAGTACTTC	CASTAAGGTYEQYF
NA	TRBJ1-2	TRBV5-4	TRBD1	TGTGCCAGCAGCTTCAACAGGGGCTATGGCTACACCTTC	CASSFNRGYGYTF
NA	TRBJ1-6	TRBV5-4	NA	TGTGCCAGCAGCTTGGGGACAGATAGCTCCTATAATTCACCCCTCCACTTT	CASSLGTDSSYNSPLHF
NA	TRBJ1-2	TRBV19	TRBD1	TGTGCCAGTCGAGATCCAGGGGGACAGTCTAACTATGGCTACACCTTC	CASRDPGGQSNYGYTF
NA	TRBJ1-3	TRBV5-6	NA	TGTGCCAGCAGCTTGCGGGAGAGCTCTGGAAACACCATATATTTT	CASSLRESSGNTIYF
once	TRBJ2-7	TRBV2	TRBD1	TGTGCCACCTCACCGGGACAGGGAGACTACGAGCAGTACTTC	CATSPGQGDYEQYF
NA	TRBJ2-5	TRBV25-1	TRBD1	TGTGCCAGCAGTAAAACCTCCGGGACAGGGTTGCAAGAGACCCAGTACTTC	CASSKTSGTGLQETQYF
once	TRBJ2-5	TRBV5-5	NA	TGTGCCAGCAGCCAGAACAGGGAACGGGAGACCCAGTACTTC	CASSQNRERETQYF
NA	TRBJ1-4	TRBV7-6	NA	TGTGCCAGCAGCTTACATGGGAAGAGGGATGAAAAACTGTTTTTT	CASSLHGKRDEKLFF
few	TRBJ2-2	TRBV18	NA	TGTGCCAGCTCACCAGAGGCCGGGGAGCTGTTTTTT	CASSPEAGELFF
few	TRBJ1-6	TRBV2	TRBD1	TGTGCCAGCAGCCGGGACAGTAATTCACCCCTCCACTTT	CASSRDSNSPLHF
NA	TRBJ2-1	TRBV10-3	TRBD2	TGTGCCATCAGTGAGTCGGAGCGGGGGGGCCGCGATGAGCAGTTCTTC	CAISESERGGRDEQFF
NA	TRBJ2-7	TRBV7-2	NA	TGTGCCAGCAGCTTAGGACAGCCGAACTCCTACGAGCAGTACTTC	CASSLGQPNSYEQYF
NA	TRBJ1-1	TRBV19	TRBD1	TGTGCCACCCTGACTGGAGACAGGGCCGACATGAACACTGAAGCTTTCTTT	CATLTGDRADMNTEAFF
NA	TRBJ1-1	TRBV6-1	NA	TGTGCCAGCAGTGAAGCCCTTTTGACAGACAACACTGAAGCTTTCTTT	CASSEALLTDNTEAFF
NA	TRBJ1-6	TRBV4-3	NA	TGCGCCAGCAGCCAAGACGCGAGCTCCTATAATTCACCCCTCCACTTT	CASSQDASSYNSPLHF
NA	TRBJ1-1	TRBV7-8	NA	TGTGCCAGCAGCTTAGAAAGTACGGTTACTGAAGCTTTCTTT	CASSLESTVTEAFF
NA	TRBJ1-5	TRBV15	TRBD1	TGTGCCACCAGCTGGAACAGGGGCCCCAATCAGCCCCAGCATTTT	CATSWNRGPNQPQHF
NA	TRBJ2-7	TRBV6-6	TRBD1	TGTGCCAGCAGTTACTCGACCGGACAGGGCTACGAGCAGTACTTC	CASSYSTGQGYEQYF
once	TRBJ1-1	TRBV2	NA	TGTGCCAGCAGTGATGCGGCGGGGTTGAGGACTGAAGCTTTCTTT	CASSDAAGLRTEAFF
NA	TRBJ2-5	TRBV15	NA	TGTGCCACCAGCAGAGGCCGCGGTAAGGGGCAAGAGACCCAGTACTTC	CATSRGRGKGQETQYF
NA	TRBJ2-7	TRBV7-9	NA	TGTGCCAGCAGCAAAGACAGGACCGAGCAGTACTTC	CASSKDRTEQYF
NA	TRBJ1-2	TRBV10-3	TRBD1	TGTGCCATCAATTTACAGGGGACTAACTATGGCTACACCTTC	CAINLQGTNYGYTF
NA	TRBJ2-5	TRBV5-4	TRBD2	TGTGCCAGCAGCTCGATGTTTAGCGGGGGGACAGAGACCCAGTACTTC	CASSSMFSGGTETQYF
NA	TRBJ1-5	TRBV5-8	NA	TGTGCCAGCACAGGCGAGAGGGATCAGCCCCAGCATTTT	CASTGERDQPQHF
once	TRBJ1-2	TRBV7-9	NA	TGTGCCAGCAGCCCCTTGACACAGGTCTTTCCCGATGGCTACACCTTC	CASSPLTQVFPDGYTF
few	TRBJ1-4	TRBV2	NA	TGTGCCAGCAGTGAGGACAGAATTAATGAAAAACTGTTTTTT	CASSEDRINEKLFF
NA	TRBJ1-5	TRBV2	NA	TGTGCCAGCAGAGATTTCAAAGAGAATCAGCCCCAGCATTTT	CASRDFKENQPQHF
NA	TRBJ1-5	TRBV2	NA	TGTGCCACCAATAGTTATAGCAATCAGCCCCAGCATTTT	CATNSYSNQPQHF
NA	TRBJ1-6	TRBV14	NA	TGTGCCAGCAGCCAAGGGGCTACTAATTCACCCCTCCACTTT	CASSQGATNSPLHF
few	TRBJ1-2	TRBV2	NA	TGTGCCAGCAGAGCCGGGACAACTAACTATGGCTACACCTTC	CASRAGTTNYGYTF
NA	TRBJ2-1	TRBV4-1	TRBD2	TGCGCCAGCAGCCCGGGGGGGCAGGTGCTAGGCAATGAGCAGTTCTTC	CASSPGGQVLGNEQFF
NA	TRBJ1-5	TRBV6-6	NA	TGTGCCAGCAGTTATCCCCTCACAGGGCTTAACCAGCCCCAGCATTTT	CASSYPLTGLNQPQHF
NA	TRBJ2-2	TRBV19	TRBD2	TGTGCCAGTAGTTTTGCCCGGGGGGGCGGGGAGCTGTTTTTT	CASSFARGGGELFF
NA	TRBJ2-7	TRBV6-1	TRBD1	TGTGCCAGCACAAAGACAGGGGACTCCTACGAGCAGTACTTC	CASTKTGDSYEQYF
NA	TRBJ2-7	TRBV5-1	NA	TGCGCCAGCAGCTTGGCCGGGAGAAGAGACGAGCAGTACTTC	CASSLAGRRDEQYF
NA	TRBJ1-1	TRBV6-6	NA	TGTGCCAGCAGCCTGACAGGGAACACTGAAGCTTTCTTT	CASSLTGNTEAFF
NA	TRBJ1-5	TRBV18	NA	TGTGCCAGCTCACCGGGCACATGGAGCAATCAGCCCCAGCATTTT	CASSPGTWSNQPQHF